These T cell receptor beta chains were read from a single sample in a study of cytomegalovirus exposure and HLA in healthy donors. The method was immunoSEQ multiplex PCR; TCRdb's version includes in-frame clones alone and lacks a portion of them. This sample has 100,000 or so clones, with roughly 86% found just once. The sequenced sample consisted of PBMCs. These receptors all come from a woman younger than 35 in good health and CMV-seropositive. The CDR3 runs from the conserved cysteine through the conserved F or W.

J | length | V | CDR3
TRBJ2-2 | 18 | TRBV5-4 | CASSSLNTAFVNTGELFF
TRBJ1-3 | 15 | TRBV9 | CASSVDNHSGNTIYF
TRBJ2-1 | 15 | TRBV11-3 | CASSRGLAGVEEQFF
TRBJ1-4 | 16 | TRBV9 | CASSVPVSQTNEKLFF
TRBJ1-2 | 14 | TRBV19 | CASSRDREIYGYTF
TRBJ1-2 | 12 | TRBV19 | CASSERTGHLTF
TRBJ2-1 | 13 | TRBV28 | CATQNRVGNEQFF
TRBJ2-7 | 11 | TRBV20-1 | CSAMKQIEQYF
TRBJ2-1 | 13 | TRBV6-5 | CASSPRETDEQFF
TRBJ2-3 | 14 | TRBV5-1 | CASSTGQGTDTQYF
TRBJ2-5 | 14 | TRBV13 | CASSPWTGTETQYF
TRBJ2-2 | 14 | TRBV6-6 | CASRRLGNTGELFF
TRBJ2-1 | 16 | TRBV11-1 | CASTLSSGRAYNEQFF
TRBJ1-2 | 15 | TRBV4-1 | CASSQDPGAIYGYTF
TRBJ2-5 | 12 | TRBV5-1 | CASSLAGETQYF
TRBJ2-7 | 16 | TRBV11-2 | CASSLDGQFSSYEQYF
TRBJ2-1 | 12 | TRBV11-2 | CASSSLYNEQFF
TRBJ1-1 | 13 | TRBV28 | CASTAQGMGGAFF
TRBJ2-7 | 13 | TRBV18 | CASSPPGSYEQYF
TRBJ1-3 | 15 | TRBV5-1 | CASSRDSNSGNTIYF
TRBJ1-2 | 11 | TRBV29-1 | CSAQGEYGYTF
TRBJ2-1 | 17 | TRBV4-1 | CASSQDPGQGHLNEQFF
TRBJ1-2 | 14 | TRBV11-3 | CASSGRTGFNGYTF
TRBJ2-7 | 15 | TRBV5-1 | CASNLGTGLTNEQYF
TRBJ1-2 | 17 | TRBV10-2 | CARRYRALPLSSYGYTF
TRBJ2-5 | 14 | TRBV7-7 | CASSPGLFAETQYF
TRBJ1-2 | 16 | TRBV5-6 | CASSFESRDRGYGYTF
TRBJ2-5 | 13 | TRBV2 | CASNVLRQETQYF
TRBJ2-1 | 16 | TRBV28 | CASSSLFRDRYNEQFF
TRBJ1-2 | 11 | TRBV9 | CASSLNYGYTF
TRBJ2-3 | 15 | TRBV11-2 | CASSLGPQGSDTQYF
TRBJ1-4 | 14 | TRBV6-6 | CASSPGATNEKLFF
TRBJ2-7 | 13 | TRBV19 | CASSGGADYEQYF
TRBJ1-1 | 13 | TRBV2 | CASKWTENTEAFF
TRBJ2-3 | 17 | TRBV21-1 | CASSNGQRARSTDTQYF
TRBJ2-7 | 15 | TRBV28 | CASSLEGRGFYEQYF
TRBJ2-2 | 18 | TRBV5-1 | CASSWGLAGGPNTGELFF
TRBJ2-1 | 17 | TRBV27 | CASSSQTSGSIYNEQFF
TRBJ2-7 | 15 | TRBV5-8 | CASSLKLAASYEQYF
TRBJ2-7 | 16 | TRBV4-1 | CASSQRWERTAYEQYF
TRBJ2-1 | 14 | TRBV4-1 | CASSPTGVNNEQFF
TRBJ2-3 | 16 | TRBV7-2 | CASSLLGLAGGDTQYF
TRBJ1-2 | 14 | TRBV11-2 | CASSLDPGQDGYTF
TRBJ2-3 | 15 | TRBV30 | CAWSQLAGAGDTQYF
TRBJ1-4 | 15 | TRBV7-8 | CASSLARTYSEKLFF
TRBJ1-1 | 14 | TRBV9 | CASSVGGGRTEAFF
TRBJ1-1 | 13 | TRBV11-3 | CASSLLEGVEAFF
TRBJ1-3 | 15 | TRBV10-3 | CAIGAGGKAGNTIYF
TRBJ1-2 | 13 | TRBV2 | CATSVDSNYGYTF
TRBJ2-5 | 13 | TRBV7-9 | CASSPDRGETQYF
TRBJ2-3 | 13 | TRBV7-3 | CAERGIDTDTQYF
TRBJ2-7 | 12 | TRBV2 | CASGGEYYEQYF
TRBJ1-1 | 13 | TRBV29-1 | CSVSGGLNTEAFF
TRBJ1-1 | 16 | TRBV4-1 | CASSQDPPGMGTEAFF
TRBJ2-5 | 20 | TRBV21-1 | CASSSRKGPSGRGRGETQYF